This T cell receptor beta chain was profiled in a study of OX40 agonist ivuxolimab in advanced cancers. Study at large: Subjects had a mean age of about 61 years, with a range of roughly 20 to 79; just over 80% were male.

Study-wide results and caveats: Clonal expansion by week 6 occurred in CD4+ and CD8+ blood T cells (at 0.1 to 3.0 mg/kg). Specificity for antigen went undetermined in the expanded peripheral T cells.

Trimming cost V 3 bases and J 3 bases; bases outside gene matches: 7. This CDR3 is 15 amino acids long. CDR1 and CDR2 (germline): KGHSH, LQKENI. A single count supports this clone. Its antigen is unknown. TCRdb's copy holds only in-frame clones and misses some; the assay was immunoSEQ multiplex PCR. The data hold tens of thousands of clones, with about 90% observed a single time. The receptor was derived from an adult with an advanced solid tumor such as melanoma, head and neck, liver or kidney cancer. This material consisted of CD4+ or CD8+ T cells sorted from blood, taken in a trial of the OX40 agonist ivuxolimab. The rearrangement links TRBV18 to TRBJ2-7, with 8 bases that match TRBD1. CDR3 sequence reads: CASSPPGQERYEQYF. CDR3 nucleotide sequence: TGTGCCAGCTCACCCCCGGGACAGGAACGCTACGAGCAGTACTTC. Looking up the rest from reference TRBV18 and TRBJ2-7 gives the full variable domain: NAGVMQNPRHLVRRRGQEARLRCSPMKGHSHVYWYRQLPEEGLKFMVYLQKENIIDESGMPKERFSAEFPKEGPSILRIQQVVRGDSAAYFCASSPPGQERYEQYFGPGTRLTVT.